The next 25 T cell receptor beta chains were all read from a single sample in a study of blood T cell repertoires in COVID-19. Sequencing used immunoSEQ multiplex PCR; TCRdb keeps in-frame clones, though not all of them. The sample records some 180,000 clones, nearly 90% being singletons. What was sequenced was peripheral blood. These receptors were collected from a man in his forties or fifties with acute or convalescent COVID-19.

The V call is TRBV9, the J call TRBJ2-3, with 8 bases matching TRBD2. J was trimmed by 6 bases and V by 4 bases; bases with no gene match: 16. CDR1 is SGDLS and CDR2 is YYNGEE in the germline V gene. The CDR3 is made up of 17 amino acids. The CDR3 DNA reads TGTGCCAGCAGCCCCCGCGTGCCGGGAGGGGGGAGGGATACGCAGTATTTT. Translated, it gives CASSPRVPGGGRDTQYF.

The CDR3 is CAISVSMTGLGRRGGYTF. CDR3 coding DNA: TGTGCCATCAGTGTCTCTATGACAGGGCTGGGCCGAAGGGGCGGCTACACCTTC. V gene TRBV10-3 combines with J gene TRBJ1-2, with 7 bases matching TRBD1. The germline V gene has CDR1 ENHRY and CDR2 SYGVKD. Trimming cost V 4 bases and J 8 bases; bases outside gene matches: 22. The CDR3 extends over 18 amino acids.

This CDR3 is CASSPPTGLGTGELFF. The CDR3 DNA follows: TGTGCCAGCTCACCACCCACAGGGTTGGGCACCGGGGAGCTGTTTTTT. This chain connects TRBV18 to TRBJ2-2; tentatively, D is TRBD1 (6 bases). Trimming shortened V by 0 bases and J by 4 bases, and 12 bases separated the two germline ends. CDR1 is KGHSH and CDR2 is LQKENI in the germline V gene. The CDR3 is made up of 16 amino acids.

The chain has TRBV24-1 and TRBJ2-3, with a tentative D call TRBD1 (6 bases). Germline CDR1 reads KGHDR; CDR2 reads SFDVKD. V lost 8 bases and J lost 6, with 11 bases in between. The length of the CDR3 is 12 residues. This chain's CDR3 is CATNQGYDTQYF. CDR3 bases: TGTGCCACCAACCAGGGGTACGATACGCAGTATTTT.

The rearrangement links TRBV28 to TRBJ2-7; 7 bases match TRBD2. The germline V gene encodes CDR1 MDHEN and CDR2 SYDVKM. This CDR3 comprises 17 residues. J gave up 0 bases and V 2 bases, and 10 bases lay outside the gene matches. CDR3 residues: CASSLRGGGRPSYEQYF. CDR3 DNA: TGTGCCAGCAGTTTACGGGGCGGGGGTCGGCCCTCCTACGAGCAGTACTTC.

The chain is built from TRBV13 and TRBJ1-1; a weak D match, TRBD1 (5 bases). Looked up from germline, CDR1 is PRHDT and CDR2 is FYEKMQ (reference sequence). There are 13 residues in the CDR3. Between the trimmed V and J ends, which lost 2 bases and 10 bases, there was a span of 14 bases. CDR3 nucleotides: TGTGCCAGCAGCTTATCCGCAGGGTCGAGAGCTTTCTTT. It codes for CASSLSAGSRAFF.

CDR3 DNA sequence: TGTGCCAGCAGCCTAGGGGGCACCTCCTACACAGATACGCAGTATTTT. As protein: CASSLGGTSYTDTQYF. The genes are TRBV11-3 and TRBJ2-3, with 7 bases identical to TRBD1. From germline, CDR1 is SGHNT and CDR2 YENEEA. There are 16 residues in the CDR3. J gave up 2 bases and V 5 bases, and 10 bases lay outside the gene matches.

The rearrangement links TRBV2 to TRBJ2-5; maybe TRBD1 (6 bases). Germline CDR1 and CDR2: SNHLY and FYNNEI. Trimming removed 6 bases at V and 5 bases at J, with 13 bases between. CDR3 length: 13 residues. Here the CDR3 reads CASSARGSETQYF. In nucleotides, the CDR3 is TGTGCCAGCAGCGCCAGGGGTTCGGAGACCCAGTACTTC.

In DNA form, the CDR3 reads TGTGCCAGCAGCTCACAGGGGAACACTGAAGCTTTCTTT. The encoded protein is CASSSQGNTEAFF. The chain couples TRBV9 to TRBJ1-1; perhaps TRBD1 as D (6 bases). V lost 4 bases and J 1 base, leaving 8 bases between the germline ends. This CDR3 comprises 13 residues. Germline V gene sequence: CDR1 SGDLS, CDR2 YYNGEE. Looking up the rest from reference TRBV9 and TRBJ1-1 gives the full variable domain: DSGVTQTPKHLITATGQRVTLRCSPRSGDLSVYWYQQSLDQGLQFLIQYYNGEERAKGNILERFSAQQFPDLHSELNLSSLELGDSALYFCASSSQGNTEAFFGQGTRLTVV.

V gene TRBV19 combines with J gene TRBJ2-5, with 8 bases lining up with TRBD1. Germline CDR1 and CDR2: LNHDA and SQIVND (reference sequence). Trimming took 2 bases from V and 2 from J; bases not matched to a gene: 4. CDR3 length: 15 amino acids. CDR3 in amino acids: CASSITGGRQETQYF. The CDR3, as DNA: TGTGCCAGTAGTATAACAGGGGGGAGACAAGAGACCCAGTACTTC.

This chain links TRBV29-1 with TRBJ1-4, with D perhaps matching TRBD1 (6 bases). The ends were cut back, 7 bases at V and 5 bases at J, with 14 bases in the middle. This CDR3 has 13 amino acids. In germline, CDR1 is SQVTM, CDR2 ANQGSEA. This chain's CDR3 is CSGKQGANEKLFF. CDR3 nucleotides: TGCAGCGGCAAACAGGGTGCAAATGAAAAACTGTTTTTT.

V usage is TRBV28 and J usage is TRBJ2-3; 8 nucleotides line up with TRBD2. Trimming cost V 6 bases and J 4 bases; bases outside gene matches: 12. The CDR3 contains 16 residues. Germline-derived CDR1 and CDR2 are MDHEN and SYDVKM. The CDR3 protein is CASRHYRLAGADTQYF. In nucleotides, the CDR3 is TGTGCCAGCAGGCACTACCGGCTAGCGGGCGCAGATACGCAGTATTTT.

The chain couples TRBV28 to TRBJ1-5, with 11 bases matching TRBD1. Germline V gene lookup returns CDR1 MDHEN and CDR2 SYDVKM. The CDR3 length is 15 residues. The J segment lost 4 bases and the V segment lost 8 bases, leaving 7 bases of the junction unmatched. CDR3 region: CASGTGGSFNQPQHF. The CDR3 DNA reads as TGTGCCAGCGGGACAGGGGGTTCTTTTAATCAGCCCCAGCATTTT.

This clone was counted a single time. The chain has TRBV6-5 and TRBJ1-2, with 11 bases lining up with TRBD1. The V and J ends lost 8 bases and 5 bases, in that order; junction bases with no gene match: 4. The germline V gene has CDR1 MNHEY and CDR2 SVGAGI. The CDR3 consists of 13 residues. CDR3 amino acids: CASRDRGNYGYTF. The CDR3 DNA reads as TGTGCCAGCCGGGACAGGGGGAATTATGGCTACACCTTC.

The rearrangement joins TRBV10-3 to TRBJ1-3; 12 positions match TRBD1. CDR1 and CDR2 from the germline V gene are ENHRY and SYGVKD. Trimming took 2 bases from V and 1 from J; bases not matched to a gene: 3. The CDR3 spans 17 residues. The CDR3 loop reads CAISELGQGASGNTIYF. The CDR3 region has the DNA TGTGCCATCAGTGAGCTGGGACAGGGGGCTTCTGGAAACACCATATATTTT.

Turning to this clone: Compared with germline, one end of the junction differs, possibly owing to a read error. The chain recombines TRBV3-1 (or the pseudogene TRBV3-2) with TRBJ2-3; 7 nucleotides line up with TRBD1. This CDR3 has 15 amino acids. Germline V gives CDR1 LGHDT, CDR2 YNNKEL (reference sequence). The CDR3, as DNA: TGTGCCAGCAGACAAGGGGGCTGGGTGGGAGATACGCAGTATTTT. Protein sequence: CASRQGGWVGDTQYF.

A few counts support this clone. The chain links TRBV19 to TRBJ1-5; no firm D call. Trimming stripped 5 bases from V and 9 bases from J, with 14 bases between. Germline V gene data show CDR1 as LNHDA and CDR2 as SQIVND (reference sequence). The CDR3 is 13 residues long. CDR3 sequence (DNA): TGTGCCAGTAGTCTTGATCTACTAGGGCCCCAGCATTTT. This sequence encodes CASSLDLLGPQHF.

The CDR3 reads CASSYSYSGGETQYF. CDR3 sequence (DNA): TGTGCCAGCAGTTACTCGTACAGCGGGGGGGAGACCCAGTACTTC. The V call is TRBV6-5, the J call TRBJ2-5; 9 positions match TRBD2. Germline V gives CDR1 MNHEY, CDR2 SVGAGI. V dropped 0 bases and J dropped 5; count of bases not matched to a gene: 4. This CDR3 comprises 15 residues.

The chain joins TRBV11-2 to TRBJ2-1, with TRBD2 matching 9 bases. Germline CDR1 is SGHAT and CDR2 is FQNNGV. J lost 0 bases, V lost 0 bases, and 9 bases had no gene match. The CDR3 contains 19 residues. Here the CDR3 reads CASSLDVVSGSSSYNEQFF. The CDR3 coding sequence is TGTGCCAGCAGCTTAGATGTTGTTAGCGGGAGTAGCTCCTACAATGAGCAGTTCTTC.

The CDR3 loop is CASSIGPGQPLVTQYF. The CDR3 DNA is TGTGCCAGTAGTATCGGACCGGGACAGCCGTTGGTTACGCAGTATTTT. The chain combines TRBV19 with TRBJ2-3, with TRBD1 matching 7 bases. Germline loops: CDR1 LNHDA, CDR2 SQIVND (reference sequence). J was trimmed by 8 bases and V by 3 bases; bases with no gene match: 14. The length of the CDR3 is 16 residues.

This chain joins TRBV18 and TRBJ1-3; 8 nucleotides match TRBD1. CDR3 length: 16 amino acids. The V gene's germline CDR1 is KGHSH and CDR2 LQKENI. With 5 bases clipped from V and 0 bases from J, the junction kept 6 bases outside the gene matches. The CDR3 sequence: CASSTGQGFSGNTIYF. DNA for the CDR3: TGTGCCAGCTCAACCGGACAGGGATTCTCTGGAAACACCATATATTTT.

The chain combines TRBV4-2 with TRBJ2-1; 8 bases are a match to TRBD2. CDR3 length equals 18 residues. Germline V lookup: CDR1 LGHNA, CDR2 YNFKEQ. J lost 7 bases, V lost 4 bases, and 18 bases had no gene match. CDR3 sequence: CASSRRKRLANIWNEQFF. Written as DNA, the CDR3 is TGTGCCAGCAGCCGACGCAAACGACTAGCGAACATCTGGAATGAGCAGTTCTTC.

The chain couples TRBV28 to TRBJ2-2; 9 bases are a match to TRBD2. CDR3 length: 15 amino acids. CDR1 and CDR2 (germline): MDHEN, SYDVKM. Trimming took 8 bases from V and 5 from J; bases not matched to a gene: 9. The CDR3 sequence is CASWGREGRTGELFF. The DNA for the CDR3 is TGTGCCAGCTGGGGGCGGGAGGGCCGGACCGGGGAGCTGTTTTTT.

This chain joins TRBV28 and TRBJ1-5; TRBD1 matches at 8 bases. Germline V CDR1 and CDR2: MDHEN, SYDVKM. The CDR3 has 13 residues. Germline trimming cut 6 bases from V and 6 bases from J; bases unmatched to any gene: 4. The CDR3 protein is CASRRTGSQPQHF. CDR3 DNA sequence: TGTGCCAGCAGACGGACAGGGAGTCAGCCCCAGCATTTT. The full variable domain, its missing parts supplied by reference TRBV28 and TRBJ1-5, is DVKVTQSSRYLVKRTGEKVFLECVQDMDHENMFWYRQDPGLGLRLIYFSYDVKMKEKGDIPEGYSVSREKKERFSLILESASTNQTSMYLCASRRTGSQPQHFGDGTRLSIL.

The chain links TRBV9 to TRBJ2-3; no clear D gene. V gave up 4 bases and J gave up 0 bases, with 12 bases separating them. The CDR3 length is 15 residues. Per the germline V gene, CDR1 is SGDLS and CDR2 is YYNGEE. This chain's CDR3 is CASSFRQTSTDTQYF. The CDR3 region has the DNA TGTGCCAGCAGCTTCAGACAAACTAGCACAGATACGCAGTATTTT.